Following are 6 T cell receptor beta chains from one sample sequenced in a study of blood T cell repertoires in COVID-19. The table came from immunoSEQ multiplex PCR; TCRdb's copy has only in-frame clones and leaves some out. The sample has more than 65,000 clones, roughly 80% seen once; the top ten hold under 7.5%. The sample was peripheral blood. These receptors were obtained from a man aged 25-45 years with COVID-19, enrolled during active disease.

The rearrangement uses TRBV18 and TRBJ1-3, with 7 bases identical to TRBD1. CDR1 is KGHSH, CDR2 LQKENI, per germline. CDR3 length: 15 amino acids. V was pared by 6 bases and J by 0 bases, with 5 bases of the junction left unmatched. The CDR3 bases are TGTGCCAGCTCGGAGGGACAGAGCTCTGGAAACACCATATATTTT. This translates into CASSEGQSSGNTIYF.

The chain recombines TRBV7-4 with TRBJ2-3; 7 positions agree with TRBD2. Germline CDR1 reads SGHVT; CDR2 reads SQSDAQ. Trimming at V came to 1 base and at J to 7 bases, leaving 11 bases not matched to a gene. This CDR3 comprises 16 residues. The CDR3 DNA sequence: TGTGCCAGCAGCTTAGACAAGCGGGACTTTGAGTATACGCAGTATTTT. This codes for CASSLDKRDFEYTQYF.

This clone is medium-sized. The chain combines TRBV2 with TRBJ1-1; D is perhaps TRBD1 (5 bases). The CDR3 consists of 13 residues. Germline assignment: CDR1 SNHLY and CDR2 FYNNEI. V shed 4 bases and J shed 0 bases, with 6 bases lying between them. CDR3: CASSGQMNTEAFF. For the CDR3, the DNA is TGTGCCAGCAGTGGACAGATGAACACTGAAGCTTTCTTT.

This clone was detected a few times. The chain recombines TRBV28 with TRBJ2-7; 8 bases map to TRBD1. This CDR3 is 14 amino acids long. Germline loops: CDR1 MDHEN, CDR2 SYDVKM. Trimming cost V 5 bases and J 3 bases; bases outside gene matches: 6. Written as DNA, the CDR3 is TGTGCCAGCAGTCCCCGAGGACAGGGCTACGAGCAGTACTTC. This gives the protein CASSPRGQGYEQYF.

The CDR3 loop is CASSFGRGSRVSGNTIYF. The CDR3 coding sequence is TGTGCCAGCAGCTTCGGCAGGGGGTCCAGGGTCTCTGGAAACACCATATATTTT. The chain combines TRBV11-2 with TRBJ1-3, with 7 bases identical to TRBD1. This CDR3 is built from 18 residues. Germline CDR1 SGHAT, CDR2 FQNNGV. V lost 3 bases and J lost 0; bases outside the gene matches: 11.

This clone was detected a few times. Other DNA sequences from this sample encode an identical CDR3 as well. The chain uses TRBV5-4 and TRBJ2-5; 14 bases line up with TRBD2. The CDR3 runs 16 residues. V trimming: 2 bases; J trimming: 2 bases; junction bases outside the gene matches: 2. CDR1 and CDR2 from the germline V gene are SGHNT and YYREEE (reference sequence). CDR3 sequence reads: CASSLGLAGGQETQYF. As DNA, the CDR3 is TGTGCCAGCAGCTTAGGACTAGCGGGAGGTCAAGAGACCCAGTACTTC.